These 16 T cell receptor beta chains were sequenced from one sample in a study of radiation and T cells in renal cell carcinoma. As to time point: blood 2 weeks post-SBRT. Treatment meaning: 15 Gy SBRT to primary tumor, nephrectomy 4 weeks later. TCRdb's table, derived via immunoSEQ multiplex PCR, lists solely in-frame clones and lacks some. The table lists 150,000 to 160,000 clones, roughly 89% of them singletons. The material was blood, obtained from a patient whose treatment included radiotherapy and nephrectomy. These receptors all stem from a woman between 50 and 59 years old with renal cell carcinoma.

The V and J genes are TRBV6-6 and TRBJ2-7, with D maybe TRBD2 (6 bases). Germline-derived CDR1 and CDR2 are MNHNY and SVGAGI (reference sequence). The CDR3 covers 12 residues. CDR3 protein: CAGGAQYTEQYF. The CDR3 DNA is TGTGCGGGGGGAGCCCAGTACACCGAGCAGTACTTC.

The chain uses TRBV7-2 and TRBJ1-3; TRBD1 aligns across 7 bases. J was trimmed by 2 bases and V by 6 bases; bases with no gene match: 10. The CDR3 covers 16 residues. The germline CDR1 and CDR2 sequences are SGHTA and FQGNSA. CDR3 sequence reads: CASSLDRASAGNTIYF. Written as DNA, the CDR3 is TGTGCCAGCAGTCTAGACAGGGCGTCCGCTGGAAACACCATATATTTT.

A few counts support this clone. The chain couples TRBV11-2 to TRBJ2-7; TRBD2 matches 10 bases. Germline values: CDR1 SGHAT, CDR2 FQNNGV. V dropped 5 bases and J dropped 5; count of bases not matched to a gene: 9. This CDR3 contains 15 residues. CDR3 nucleotides: TGTGCCAGCAGCCCAGGCCCTAGCGGGGGACACGAGCAGTACTTC. It codes for CASSPGPSGGHEQYF. Full variable domain (rest looked up from reference TRBV11-2 and TRBJ2-7): EAGVAQSPRYKIIEKRQSVAFWCNPISGHATLYWYQQILGQGPKLLIQFQNNGVVDDSQLPKDRFSAERLKGVDSTLKIQPAKLEDSAVYLCASSPGPSGGHEQYFGPGTRLTVT.

The V and J genes are TRBV19 and TRBJ2-6; the D gene is possibly TRBD2 (7 bases). V was cut by 6 bases and J by 4 bases, with 13 bases left in between. The CDR3 contains 15 residues. The germline V gene encodes CDR1 LNHDA and CDR2 SQIVND (reference sequence). The chain's CDR3 is CASREQGGGANVLTF. CDR3 sequence (DNA): TGTGCCAGTAGGGAACAGGGAGGGGGGGCCAACGTCCTGACTTTC.

This rearrangement joins TRBV6-5 to TRBJ1-1, with TRBD1 as a possible D gene (6 bases). V dropped 0 bases and J dropped 2 bases, with 13 bases sitting between them. The CDR3 has 16 residues. Germline V gene lookup returns CDR1 MNHEY and CDR2 SVGAGI. For the CDR3, the DNA is TGTGCCAGCAGTTACTCGCGGACAGAGCTAAACACTGAAGCTTTCTTT. Translated, it gives CASSYSRTELNTEAFF.

The count of this clone is one. The chain has TRBV7-2 and TRBJ1-6; 8 bases line up with TRBD1. CDR3 length: 15 residues. V lost 6 bases to trimming and J lost 7 bases; unmatched junction nucleotides: 8. Germline V lookup: CDR1 SGHTA, CDR2 FQGNSA. The CDR3 sequence: CASRRQGAGNSPLHF. CDR3 sequence (DNA): TGTGCCAGCAGGAGGCAGGGGGCGGGGAATTCACCCCTCCACTTT.

The CDR3 sequence is CASRVSSGNTIYF. The CDR3 region has the DNA TGTGCCAGTCGCGTGAGCTCTGGAAACACCATATATTTT. The chain joins TRBV19 to TRBJ1-3; no definite D call. This CDR3 contains 13 residues. The V gene's germline CDR1 is LNHDA and CDR2 SQIVND (reference sequence). Trimming stripped 8 bases from V and 0 bases from J, with 8 bases between. Full variable domain (rest looked up from reference TRBV19 and TRBJ1-3): DGGITQSPKYLFRKEGQNVTLSCEQNLNHDAMYWYRQDPGQGLRLIYYSQIVNDFQKGDIAEGYSVSREKKESFPLTVTSAQKNPTAFYLCASRVSSGNTIYFGEGSWLTVV.

This chain links TRBV9 with TRBJ2-2, with unresolved D. V gave up 0 bases and J gave up 2 bases, with 8 bases separating them. Germline CDR1 SGDLS, CDR2 YYNGEE. The CDR3 loop spans 15 amino acids. Written as DNA, the CDR3 is TGTGCCAGCAGCGTAGCCCGGACCAACACCGGGGAGCTGTTTTTT. Amino acid sequence: CASSVARTNTGELFF. The whole variable domain, remainder taken from reference TRBV9 and TRBJ2-2, is DSGVTQTPKHLITATGQRVTLRCSPRSGDLSVYWYQQSLDQGLQFLIQYYNGEERAKGNILERFSAQQFPDLHSELNLSSLELGDSALYFCASSVARTNTGELFFGEGSRLTVL.

The genes are TRBV7-2 and TRBJ1-4, with D maybe TRBD1 (5 bases). Germline CDR1 reads SGHTA; CDR2 reads FQGNSA. The V end lost 1 base, the J end lost 7 bases, and 19 bases lay between the germline ends. This CDR3 comprises 17 residues. The CDR3 loop is CASSLEGPGSGIEKLFF. The CDR3 coding sequence is TGTGCCAGCAGCTTAGAAGGCCCAGGGTCCGGGATTGAAAAACTGTTTTTT. The full variable domain, completed using reference TRBV7-2 and TRBJ1-4, is GAGVSQSPSNKVTEKGKDVELRCDPISGHTALYWYRQSLGQGLEFLIYFQGNSAPDKSGLPSDRFSAERTGGSVSTLTIQRTQQEDSAVYLCASSLEGPGSGIEKLFFGSGTQLSVL.

A word on this clone: This specimen includes other DNA sequences encoding the same CDR3. This chain links TRBV7-2 with TRBJ1-1, with a possible D match to TRBD1 (5 bases). CDR1 and CDR2 from the germline V gene are SGHTA and FQGNSA. The CDR3 has 13 amino acids. The V and J ends lost 6 bases and 3 bases respectively, with 11 bases between them. This CDR3 is CASSLTEDTEAFF. DNA for the CDR3: TGTGCCAGCAGTCTGACAGAAGACACTGAAGCTTTCTTT.

For the CDR3, the DNA is TGTGCCAGCAGCGTAGATCGGTGGACAGAAGAGACCCAGTACTTC. This codes for CASSVDRWTEETQYF. J is TRBJ2-5 and V is TRBV9; possibly TRBD1 for D (6 bases). The CDR3 has 15 amino acids. CDR1 and CDR2 from the germline V gene are SGDLS and YYNGEE. V was cut by 0 bases and J by 3 bases, with 12 bases left in between.

V and J are TRBV30 and TRBJ1-2; D is undetermined. Germline loops: CDR1 GTSNPN, CDR2 SVGIG (reference sequence). Trimming stripped 1 base from V and 5 bases from J, with 8 bases between. The CDR3 totals 12 residues. The CDR3 sequence is CAWSALGYGYTF. The CDR3 nucleotides read TGTGCCTGGAGTGCCCTAGGGTATGGCTACACCTTC.

This clone was recorded once. The CDR3, as DNA: TGCGCCAGCAGCGGGGGTGTGCCGGGGGACTTTTTTGAAGCTTTCTTT. As protein: CASSGGVPGDFFEAFF. The rearrangement joins TRBV5-1 to TRBJ1-1, with D tentatively TRBD1 (5 bases). Germline V gene sequence: CDR1 SGHRS, CDR2 YFSETQ. The CDR3 is made up of 16 amino acids. Trimming took 4 bases from V and 7 from J, leaving 23 bases between them.

The gene calls are TRBV21-1 and TRBJ2-1; the table's D call TRBD2 went unverified against the DNA. TRBV21-1 is assigned pseudogene status. The CDR3 has 16 amino acids. The CDR3 DNA is TGTGCCAGCAGCACAACACGGGGGAGCTCCTACAATGAGCAGTTCTTC. Translating it yields CASSTTRGSSYNEQFF.

The chain combines TRBV19 with TRBJ1-1; 8 bases map to TRBD1. Germline CDR1 is LNHDA and CDR2 is SQIVND (reference sequence). CDR3 size: 12 residues. Germline trimming cut 4 bases from V and 9 bases from J; bases unmatched to any gene: 4. CDR3 residues: CASSTQGAKAFF. CDR3 nucleotides: TGTGCCAGTAGTACCCAGGGGGCGAAAGCTTTCTTT.

J is TRBJ2-1 and V is TRBV6-1; 7 bases are shared with TRBD1. The CDR3 has 15 amino acids. With V trimmed by 5 bases and J by 5 bases, 9 bases remained unmatched. Germline values: CDR1 MNHNS, CDR2 SASEGT. The CDR3 region has the DNA TGTGCCAGCAGTACCTTGGGACAGACCCACAATGAGCAGTTCTTC. Amino acid sequence: CASSTLGQTHNEQFF.